The sample holds many counts of the clone carrying this T cell receptor (beta chain). As yet, its antigen is unknown. This CDR3 has 13 residues. CDR1 is LGHDT and CDR2 is YNNKEL in the germline V gene (reference sequence). The V and J ends lost 4 bases and 0 bases respectively, with 5 bases between them. Amplification yielded TCR beta CDR3 regions, with RNA transcripts as the source. When the TCR CDR3 underwent first-round RT-PCR, the HTBI primer set was used. TCRdb re-derived calls from the multiplex PCR reads in MiXCR, one entry per CDR3 protein. The profile shows about 280,000 distinct CDR3 sequences, approximately 26% of them singletons. Uncontrolled infection, other autoimmune disease, pregnancy or lactation disqualified patients from enrolment. The PBMCs were sourced from fresh peripheral blood (10 ml). These data originate in a study of T cells in Graves' hyperthyroidism and ophthalmopathy. Turning to the study itself: Before any treatment, at initial diagnosis, peripheral blood was collected. Study-wide results and limits: Most thyroid clonotypes that were expanded above 0.001 also turned up in blood.

The sample consisted of blood. This chain connects TRBV3-1 to TRBJ2-3; D gene ambiguous. The sequence derives from a man aged 35 to 55 with Graves' hyperthyroidism that later progressed to Graves' ophthalmopathy. CDR3 region: CASSPDSTDTQYF. The CDR3, as DNA: TGTGCCAGCAGCCCGGACAGCACAGATACGCAGTATTTT.